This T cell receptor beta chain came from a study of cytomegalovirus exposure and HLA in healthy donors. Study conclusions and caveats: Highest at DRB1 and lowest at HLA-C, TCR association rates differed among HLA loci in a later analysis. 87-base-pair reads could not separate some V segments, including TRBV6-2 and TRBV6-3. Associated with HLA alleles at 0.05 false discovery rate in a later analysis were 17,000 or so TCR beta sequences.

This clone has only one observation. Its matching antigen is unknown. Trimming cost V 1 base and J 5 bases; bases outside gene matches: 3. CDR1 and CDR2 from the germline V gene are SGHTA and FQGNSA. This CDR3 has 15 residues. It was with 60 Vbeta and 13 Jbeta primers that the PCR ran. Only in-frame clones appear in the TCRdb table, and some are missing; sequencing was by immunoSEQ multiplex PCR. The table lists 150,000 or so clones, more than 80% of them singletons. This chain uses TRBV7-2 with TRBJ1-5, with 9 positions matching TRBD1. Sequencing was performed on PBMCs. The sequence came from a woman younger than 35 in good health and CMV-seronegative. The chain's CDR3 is CASSLGGQGHQPQHF. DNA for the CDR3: TGTGCCAGCAGCTTAGGGGGACAGGGCCATCAGCCCCAGCATTTT.